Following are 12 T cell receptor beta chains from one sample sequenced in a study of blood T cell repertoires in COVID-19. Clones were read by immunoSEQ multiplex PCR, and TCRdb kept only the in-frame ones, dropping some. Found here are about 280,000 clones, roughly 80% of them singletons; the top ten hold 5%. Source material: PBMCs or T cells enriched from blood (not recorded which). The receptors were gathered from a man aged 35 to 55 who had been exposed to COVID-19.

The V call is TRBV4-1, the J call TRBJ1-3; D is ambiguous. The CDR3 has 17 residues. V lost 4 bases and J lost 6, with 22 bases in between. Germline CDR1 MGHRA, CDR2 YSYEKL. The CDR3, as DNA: TGCGCCAGCAGCCCAACAGACCCGACGTATTTGAAAAACACCATATATTTT. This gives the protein CASSPTDPTYLKNTIYF.

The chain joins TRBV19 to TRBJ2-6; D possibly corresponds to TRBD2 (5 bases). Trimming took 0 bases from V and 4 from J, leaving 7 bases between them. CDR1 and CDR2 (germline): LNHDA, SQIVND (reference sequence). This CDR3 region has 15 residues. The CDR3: CASSIEAVGANVLTF. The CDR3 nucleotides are TGTGCCAGTAGTATAGAAGCGGTAGGGGCCAACGTCCTGACTTTC.

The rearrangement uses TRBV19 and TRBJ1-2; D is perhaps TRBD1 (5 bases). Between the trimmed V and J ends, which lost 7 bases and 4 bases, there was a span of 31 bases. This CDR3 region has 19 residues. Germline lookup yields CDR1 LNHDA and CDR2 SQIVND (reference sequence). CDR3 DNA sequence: TGTGCCAGTACCCTTCGGACAATGAACAGGAACACCTTCGGCTATGGCTACACCTTC. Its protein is CASTLRTMNRNTFGYGYTF.

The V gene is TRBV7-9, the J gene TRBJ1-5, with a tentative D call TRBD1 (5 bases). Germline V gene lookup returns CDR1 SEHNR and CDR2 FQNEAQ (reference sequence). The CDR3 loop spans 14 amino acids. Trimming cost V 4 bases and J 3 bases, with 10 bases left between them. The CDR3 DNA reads TGTGCCAGCAGCTCGCGACAGCTCAATCAGCCCCAGCATTTT. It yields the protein CASSSRQLNQPQHF. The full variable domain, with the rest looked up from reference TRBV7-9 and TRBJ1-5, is DTGVSQNPRHKITKRGQNVTFRCDPISEHNRLYWYRQTLGQGPEFLTYFQNEAQLEKSRLLSDRFSAERPKGSFSTLEIQRTEQGDSAMYLCASSSRQLNQPQHFGDGTRLSIL.

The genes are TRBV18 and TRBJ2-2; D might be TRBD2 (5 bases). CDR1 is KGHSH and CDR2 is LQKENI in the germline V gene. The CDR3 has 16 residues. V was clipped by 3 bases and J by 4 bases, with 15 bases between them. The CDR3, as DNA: TGTGCCAGCTCACCCTTTGCGTCGGGATCCACCGGGGAGCTGTTTTTT. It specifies CASSPFASGSTGELFF.

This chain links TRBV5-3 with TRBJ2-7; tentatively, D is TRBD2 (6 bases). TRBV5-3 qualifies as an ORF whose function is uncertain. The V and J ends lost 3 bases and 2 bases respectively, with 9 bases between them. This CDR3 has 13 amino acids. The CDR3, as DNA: TGTGCCAGAAGCTGGGGACTCCCCTACGAGCAGTACTTC. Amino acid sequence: CARSWGLPYEQYF.

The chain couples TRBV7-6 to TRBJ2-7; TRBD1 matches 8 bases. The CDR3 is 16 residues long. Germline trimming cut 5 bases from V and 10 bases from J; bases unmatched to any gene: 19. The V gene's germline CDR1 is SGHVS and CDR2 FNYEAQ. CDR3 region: CASSHKPAPGQAEQYF. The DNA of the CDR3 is TGTGCCAGCAGCCACAAACCGGCACCGGGACAGGCGGAACAGTACTTC. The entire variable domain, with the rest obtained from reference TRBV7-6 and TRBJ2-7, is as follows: GAGVSQSPRYKVTKRGQDVALRCDPISGHVSLYWYRQALGQGPEFLTYFNYEAQQDKSGLPNDRFSAERPEGSISTLTIQRTEQRDSAMYRCASSHKPAPGQAEQYFGPGTRLTVT.

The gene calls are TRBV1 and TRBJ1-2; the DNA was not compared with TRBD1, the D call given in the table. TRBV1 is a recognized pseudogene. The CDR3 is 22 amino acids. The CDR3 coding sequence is TGCACCAGCAGCCAAGATTGCCAATTCCCCGGGACAGGGTGCTCCCGAAACTATGGCTACACCTTC. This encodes CTSSQDCQFPGTGCSRNYGYTF.

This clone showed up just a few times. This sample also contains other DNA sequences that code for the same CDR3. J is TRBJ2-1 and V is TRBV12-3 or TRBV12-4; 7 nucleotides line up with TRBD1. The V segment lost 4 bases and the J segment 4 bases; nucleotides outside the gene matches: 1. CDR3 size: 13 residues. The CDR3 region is CASSSRGYNEQFF. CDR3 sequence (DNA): TGTGCCAGCAGTTCCAGGGGGTACAATGAGCAGTTCTTC.

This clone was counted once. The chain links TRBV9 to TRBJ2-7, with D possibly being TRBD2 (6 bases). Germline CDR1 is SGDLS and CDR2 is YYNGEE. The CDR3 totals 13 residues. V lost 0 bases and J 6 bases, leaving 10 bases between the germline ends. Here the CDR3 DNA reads TGTGCCAGCAGCGTAGGTGGAGGGCTCGAGCAGTACTTC. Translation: CASSVGGGLEQYF.

In nucleotides, the CDR3 is TGTGCCAGCAGCCGGGATGGGACAGGATACACCTTC. As protein: CASSRDGTGYTF. The chain couples TRBV5-4 to TRBJ1-2; TRBD1 agrees at 8 bases. Trimming removed 4 bases from V and 11 bases from J; junction bases left unmatched: 7. Germline CDR1 SGHNT, CDR2 YYREEE (reference sequence). This CDR3 comprises 12 residues.

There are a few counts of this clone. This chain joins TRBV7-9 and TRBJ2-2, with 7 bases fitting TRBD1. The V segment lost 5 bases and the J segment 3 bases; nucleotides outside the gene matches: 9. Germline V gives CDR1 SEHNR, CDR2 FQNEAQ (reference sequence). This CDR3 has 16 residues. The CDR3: CASSPLQGFDTGELFF. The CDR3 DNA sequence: TGTGCCAGCAGCCCGTTACAGGGGTTCGACACCGGGGAGCTGTTTTTT.